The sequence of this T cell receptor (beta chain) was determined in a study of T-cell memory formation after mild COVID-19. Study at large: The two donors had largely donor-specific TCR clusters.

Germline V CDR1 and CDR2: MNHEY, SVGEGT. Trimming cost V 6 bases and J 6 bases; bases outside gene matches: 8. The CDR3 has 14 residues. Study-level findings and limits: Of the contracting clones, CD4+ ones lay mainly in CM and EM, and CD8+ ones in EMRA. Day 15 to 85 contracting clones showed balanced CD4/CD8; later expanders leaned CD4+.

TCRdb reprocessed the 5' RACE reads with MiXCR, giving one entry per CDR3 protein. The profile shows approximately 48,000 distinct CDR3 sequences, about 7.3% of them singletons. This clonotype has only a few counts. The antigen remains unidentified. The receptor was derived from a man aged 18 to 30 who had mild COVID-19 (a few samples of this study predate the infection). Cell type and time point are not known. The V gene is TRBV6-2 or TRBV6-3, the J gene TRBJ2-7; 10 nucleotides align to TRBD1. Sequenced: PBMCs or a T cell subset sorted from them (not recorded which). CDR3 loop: CASSTRQGAIEQYV. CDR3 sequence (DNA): TGTGCCAGCAGCACACGACAGGGGGCCATCGAGCAGTACGTC.